This T cell receptor (beta chain) was captured in a study of OX40 agonist ivuxolimab in advanced cancers. Overall study: Ivuxolimab is a fully human IgG2 antibody that activates OX40 (CD134). Dose-escalation patients had hepatocellular carcinoma, melanoma, renal cell or head and neck cancer. Treatment received earlier with anti-PD-1, anti-PD-L1 or anti-CTLA-4 agents was allowed, and over 35% had some. Findings and caveats of the study: Mean expanded clone counts were higher in CD8+ than CD4+ T cells.

The method was immunoSEQ multiplex PCR; TCRdb's version includes in-frame clones alone and lacks a portion of them. The repertoire holds tens of thousands of clones, more than 75% seen once, with 2% to 2.5% in the top ten. This CDR3 comprises 15 residues. Germline loops: CDR1 SGHTS, CDR2 YDEGEE. V gave up 2 bases and J gave up 1 base; unmatched junction bases: 5. To note about this clone: The target antigen is unknown.

The sample here was CD4+ or CD8+ T cells sorted from blood, taken in a trial of the OX40 agonist ivuxolimab. This chain uses TRBV5-8 with TRBJ1-2; TRBD1 aligns across 7 bases. The origin of this receptor is an adult with an advanced solid tumor such as melanoma, head and neck, liver or kidney cancer. In DNA, the CDR3 is TGTGCCAGCAGCTTCAGGGACAGCCTTAACTATGGCTACACCTTC. It encodes CASSFRDSLNYGYTF.